The clone carrying this TCR beta chain was counted ten times or more. Its antigen is not known. The sample comes from a study of breast tumors, draining lymph nodes, adjacent tissues. General study results and limits: Findings are consistent with lymph node origin and intratumoral expansion of most tumor T cells. Compared with basal-like, luminal-like tumors shared significantly more repertoire with nontumor tissue.

TCRdb recomputed calls from the multiplex PCR reads with MiXCR, one row per CDR3 protein. The table includes about 270,000 distinct CDR3 sequences, about 33% detected once. V was pared by 4 bases and J by 7 bases, with 20 bases between. Germline V gives CDR1 SGHDN, CDR2 FVKESK. The CDR3 has 16 residues. The lymph nodes were axillary draining lymph nodes from breast cancer patients. The clonotype originates from a female donor with breast cancer. Some clones in this sample may be carry-over from other donors' samples. Sequencing input: axillary lymph node tissue. This rearrangement joins TRBV14 to TRBJ2-1; maybe TRBD2 (6 bases). DNA for the CDR3: TGTGCCAGCAGCCTCTATGGGACGGGAGAAAGAAATGAGCAGTTCTTC. This sequence encodes CASSLYGTGERNEQFF.